Reported below is one TCR beta chain. Those who participated ranged in age from roughly 18 to 90 years and resided in 20 to 25 US areas. This CDR3 has 15 amino acids. V was pared by 2 bases and J by 0 bases, with 7 bases between. Germline CDR1 MNHEY, CDR2 SVGAGI. The data are from a study of blood T cell repertoires in COVID-19. The wider study: Material from acute and convalescent COVID-19 was sourced from the United States, Italy and Spain.

Only in-frame clones appear in the TCRdb table, and some are missing; sequencing was by immunoSEQ multiplex PCR. Here the sample spans approximately 200,000 clones, 85% being singletons. This clonotype was sampled from a man aged 40-55 years who had recovered from COVID-19. Input material: PBMCs or T cells enriched from blood (not recorded which). This chain joins TRBV6-5 and TRBJ1-4, with D possibly matching TRBD1 (6 bases). CDR3 sequence reads: CASSYGGATNEKLFF. The CDR3 DNA reads as TGTGCCAGCAGTTACGGGGGCGCAACTAATGAAAAACTGTTTTTT.